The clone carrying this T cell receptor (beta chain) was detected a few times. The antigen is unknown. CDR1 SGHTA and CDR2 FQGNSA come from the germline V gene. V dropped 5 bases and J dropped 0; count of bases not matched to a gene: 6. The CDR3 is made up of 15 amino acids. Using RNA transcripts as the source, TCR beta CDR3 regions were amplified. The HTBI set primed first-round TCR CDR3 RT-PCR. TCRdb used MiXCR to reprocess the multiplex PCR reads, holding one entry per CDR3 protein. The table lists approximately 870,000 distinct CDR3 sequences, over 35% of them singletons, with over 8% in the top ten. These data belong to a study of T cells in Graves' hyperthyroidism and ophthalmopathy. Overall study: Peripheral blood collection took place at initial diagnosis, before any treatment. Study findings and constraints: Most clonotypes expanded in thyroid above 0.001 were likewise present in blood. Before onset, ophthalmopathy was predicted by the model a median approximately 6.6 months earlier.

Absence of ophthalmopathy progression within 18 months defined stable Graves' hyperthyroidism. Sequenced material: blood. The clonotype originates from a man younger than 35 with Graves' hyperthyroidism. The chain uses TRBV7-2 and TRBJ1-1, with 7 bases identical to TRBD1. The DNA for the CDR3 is TGTGCCAGCAGCGTAGACGGACAGGTGAACACTGAAGCTTTCTTT. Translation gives CASSVDGQVNTEAFF.